A single sample gave rise to the 25 T cell receptor beta chains below, sequenced in a study of cytomegalovirus exposure and HLA in healthy donors. Repertoires were generated with immunoSEQ multiplex PCR, while TCRdb's copy carries only in-frame clones and drops some. The sample lists 100,000 to 120,000 clones, 70% to 90% seen once, with 4% to 4.5% in the top ten. The sequencing input was PBMCs. The source is a woman aged 18-30 years in good health and CMV-seropositive.

V usage is TRBV5-8 and J usage is TRBJ1-2; D gene uncertain. Germline lookup yields CDR1 SGHTS and CDR2 YDEGEE. The CDR3 length is 16 residues. The V end was cut by 5 bases, the J end by 8 bases, with 25 bases between. CDR3 amino acids: CASSSSGSYTGEGYTF. The DNA of the CDR3 is TGTGCCAGCAGTTCATCTGGGAGCTACACCGGCGAGGGCTACACCTTC. Full variable domain (missing parts from reference TRBV5-8 and TRBJ1-2): EAGVTQSPTHLIKTRGQQATLRCSPISGHTSVYWYQQALGLGLQFLLWYDEGEERNRGNFPPRFSGRQFPNYSSELNVNALELEDSALYLCASSSSGSYTGEGYTFGSGTRLTVV.

The chain combines TRBV5-1 with TRBJ2-7, with 13 bases fitting TRBD2. With V trimmed by 5 bases and J by 4 bases, 15 bases remained unmatched. This CDR3 contains 18 residues. Germline assignment: CDR1 SGHRS and CDR2 YFSETQ. CDR3 sequence (DNA): TGCGCCAGCAGTGGCAGCGGACTAGCGGGAGTTGGGCCTTACGAGCAGTACTTC. Its translation: CASSGSGLAGVGPYEQYF.

The chain couples TRBV5-1 to TRBJ2-2; no firm D call. V was cut by 7 bases and J by 4 bases, with 11 bases left in between. CDR1 and CDR2 (germline): SGHRS, YFSETQ. The CDR3 loop spans 13 amino acids. This chain's CDR3 is CASGVTGTGELFF. As DNA, the CDR3 is TGCGCCAGCGGTGTCACTGGCACCGGGGAGCTGTTTTTT.

The chain has TRBV5-4 and TRBJ2-7; 8 bases line up with TRBD1. V lost 0 bases to trimming and J lost 7 bases; unmatched junction nucleotides: 6. The CDR3 sequence is 14 residues long. Germline CDR1 SGHNT, CDR2 YYREEE (reference sequence). The DNA of the CDR3 is TGTGCCAGCAGCTTGGGACAGGGGAAAGGGGAGCAGTACTTC. Residues: CASSLGQGKGEQYF.

This sequence joins TRBV6-4 and TRBJ2-2; TRBD1 agrees at 9 bases. Germline V gene lookup returns CDR1 MRHNA and CDR2 SNTAGT. The CDR3 loop spans 15 amino acids. V lost 6 bases, J lost 5 bases, and 7 bases stayed unmatched. CDR3 protein: CASSPGQGGTGELFF. The DNA of the CDR3 is TGTGCCAGCAGCCCGGGACAGGGAGGAACCGGGGAGCTGTTTTTT.

This sequence joins TRBV10-3 and TRBJ2-3, with 7 bases matching TRBD1. The V gene's germline CDR1 is ENHRY and CDR2 SYGVKD. The V and J ends lost 10 bases and 0 bases, in that order; junction bases with no gene match: 7. The CDR3 totals 14 residues. The CDR3 region is CATHPGQSTDTQYF. CDR3 sequence (DNA): TGTGCCACCCATCCGGGACAGAGCACAGATACGCAGTATTTT.

This clone occurred once. The chain uses TRBV28 and TRBJ2-3; 10 bases are shared with TRBD2. Germline V lookup: CDR1 MDHEN, CDR2 SYDVKM. This CDR3 is 15 amino acids long. V shed 5 bases and J 4 bases; nucleotides not matched to a gene: 6. CDR3 sequence (DNA): TGTGCCAGCAGTCCAGCGGGAGGGAGCGCAGATACGCAGTATTTT. It is translated as CASSPAGGSADTQYF.

This chain links TRBV27 with TRBJ1-2; D is ambiguous. Germline V gene sequence: CDR1 MNHEY, CDR2 SMNVEV (reference sequence). The CDR3 length is 15 residues. Trimming stripped 10 bases from V and 0 bases from J, with 18 bases between. Written as DNA, the CDR3 is TGTGCCACTAAGGAGGGCAGGAGTACTAACTATGGCTACACCTTC. This translates into CATKEGRSTNYGYTF.

The chain joins TRBV7-3 to TRBJ2-5; a possible D gene is TRBD2 (5 bases). Germline assignment: CDR1 SGHTA and CDR2 FQGTGA. V gave up 5 bases and J gave up 3 bases, with 10 bases separating them. The CDR3 covers 13 residues. CDR3 protein: CASSRWEKETQYF. Here the CDR3 DNA reads TGTGCCAGCAGCCGATGGGAGAAAGAGACCCAGTACTTC.

This chain links TRBV27 with TRBJ1-5, with TRBD1 as a possible D gene (5 bases). Trimming took off 5 bases at V and 7 bases at J, with 15 bases between the two ends. CDR3 length: 14 residues. Germline assignment: CDR1 MNHEY and CDR2 SMNVEV (reference sequence). The CDR3 coding sequence is TGTGCCAGCAGTCGGGGGGGGGAGGGGCAGCCCCAGCATTTT. This gives the protein CASSRGGEGQPQHF.

The chain carries TRBV5-6 and TRBJ1-4; D is ambiguous. Germline V lookup: CDR1 SGHDT, CDR2 YYEEEE. V dropped 2 bases and J dropped 4 bases, with 15 bases sitting between them. CDR3 size: 16 residues. The DNA for the CDR3 is TGTGCCAGCAGCTTCAGTACGCGGGGTTATAATGAAAAACTGTTTTTT. Amino acids: CASSFSTRGYNEKLFF.

This sequence joins TRBV11-3 and TRBJ2-3, with 7 bases that match TRBD1. V was pared by 7 bases and J by 2 bases, with 9 bases of the junction left unmatched. The CDR3 runs 15 residues. In germline, CDR1 is SGHNT, CDR2 YENEEA. The CDR3 DNA follows: TGTGCCAGCACCATGGGACAGACCCTCACAGATACGCAGTATTTT. It yields the protein CASTMGQTLTDTQYF.

The chain employs TRBV5-6 and TRBJ2-2; D is possibly TRBD1 (6 bases). The CDR3 totals 16 residues. V was clipped by 2 bases and J by 2 bases, with 13 bases between them. CDR1 is SGHDT, CDR2 YYEEEE, per germline. The CDR3 coding sequence is TGTGCCAGCAGCTTTACTGGACAGCCCAACACCGGGGAGCTGTTTTTT. Encoded protein: CASSFTGQPNTGELFF.

The chain couples TRBV11-3 to TRBJ1-1; D gene ambiguous. Per germline, CDR1 SGHNT and CDR2 YENEEA. V dropped 1 base and J dropped 1 base, with 16 bases sitting between them. This CDR3 has 17 amino acids. CDR3 DNA: TGTGCCAGCAGCTTAGGCCCGCCCCGAGACAAGAACACTGAAGCTTTCTTT. Translated, it gives CASSLGPPRDKNTEAFF.

V is TRBV30 and J is TRBJ2-2; TRBD1 is a possible D gene (5 bases). Trimming removed 4 bases from V and 6 bases from J, with 12 bases in between. Germline V lookup: CDR1 GTSNPN, CDR2 SVGIG (reference sequence). The CDR3 has 13 amino acids. CDR3 sequence reads: CAWTRVIAGELFF. DNA for the CDR3: TGTGCCTGGACCAGGGTGATTGCCGGGGAGCTGTTTTTT.

The chain is built from TRBV11-2 and TRBJ1-1, with D unclear. With 1 base removed from V and 8 bases from J, the gap between germline ends came to 5 bases. Germline CDR1 and CDR2: SGHAT and FQNNGV. This CDR3 has 11 residues. For the CDR3, the DNA is TGTGCCAGCAGCTTAGGTCTCGAAGCTTTCTTT. It is translated as CASSLGLEAFF.

The J gene is TRBJ2-3, the V gene TRBV28, with a tentative D call TRBD2 (7 bases). Germline V gene sequence: CDR1 MDHEN, CDR2 SYDVKM. The CDR3 runs 16 residues. Trimming removed 3 bases at V and 2 bases at J, with 15 bases between. This CDR3 reads CASSFRGAWLTDTQYF. The CDR3 DNA reads as TGTGCCAGCAGTTTTCGGGGGGCTTGGCTCACAGATACGCAGTATTTT. Supplemented by reference TRBV28 and TRBJ2-3, the full variable domain reads DVKVTQSSRYLVKRTGEKVFLECVQDMDHENMFWYRQDPGLGLRLIYFSYDVKMKEKGDIPEGYSVSREKKERFSLILESASTNQTSMYLCASSFRGAWLTDTQYFGPGTRLTVL.

This rearrangement joins TRBV29-1 to TRBJ2-4; D not resolved. Trimming removed 0 bases at V and 7 bases at J, with 13 bases between. The CDR3 sequence is 14 residues long. Germline CDR1 reads SQVTM; CDR2 reads ANQGSEA. The CDR3 protein is CSVEDHAGWNIQYF. CDR3 DNA: TGCAGCGTTGAAGATCATGCAGGTTGGAACATTCAGTACTTC.

The rearrangement uses TRBV11-2 and TRBJ2-7; 9 bases are a match to TRBD2. Germline CDR1 and CDR2: SGHAT and FQNNGV. J lost 6 bases, V lost 3 bases, and 9 bases had no gene match. There are 15 residues in the CDR3. CDR3 sequence: CASSLDSGRTAEQYF. The CDR3 DNA follows: TGTGCCAGCAGCTTGGATAGCGGGAGAACTGCCGAGCAGTACTTC.

The chain is built from TRBV30 and TRBJ1-5; 8 nucleotides match TRBD1. CDR3 length equals 15 residues. Losses at the gene ends were 2 bases for V and 2 bases for J; bases not matched to a gene: 5. CDR1 is GTSNPN, CDR2 SVGIG, per germline (reference sequence). The CDR3 loop is CAWSRVTGGNQPQHF. In nucleotides, the CDR3 is TGTGCCTGGAGTAGAGTGACAGGGGGCAATCAGCCCCAGCATTTT.

The rearrangement joins TRBV25-1 to TRBJ2-5, with 14 bases that match TRBD2. From germline, CDR1 is MGHDK and CDR2 SYGVNS. The ends lost 2 bases at V and 5 bases at J; junction bases unmatched: 4. The CDR3 is 16 amino acids. CDR3 coding DNA: TGTGCCAGCAGTGAAAGAAGACTAGCGGGAGGGGAGACCCAGTACTTC. Translating it yields CASSERRLAGGETQYF.

In DNA form, the CDR3 reads TGTGCCAGCTCGCTTCTACCTGGCGGCTCTAACTATGGCTACACCTTC. Protein product: CASSLLPGGSNYGYTF. The J gene is TRBJ1-2, the V gene TRBV27; D gene unclear. The CDR3 totals 16 residues. Germline V gives CDR1 MNHEY, CDR2 SMNVEV (reference sequence). Trimming removed 8 bases at V and 0 bases at J, with 19 bases between.

The chain uses TRBV5-1 and TRBJ2-1; TRBD1 agrees at 11 bases. CDR3 size: 17 residues. V was clipped by 0 bases and J by 4 bases; unmatched bases: 6. CDR1 and CDR2 (germline): SGHRS, YFSETQ. The CDR3 loop reads CASSLGLGQGVYNEQFF. In nucleotides, the CDR3 is TGCGCCAGCAGCTTGGGATTGGGACAGGGGGTGTACAATGAGCAGTTCTTC.

This chain links TRBV10-2 with TRBJ2-7, with 10 nucleotides matching TRBD1. The CDR3 runs to 16 residues. The V gene's germline CDR1 is WSHSY and CDR2 SAAADI. Trimming cost V 6 bases and J 3 bases; bases outside gene matches: 11. The CDR3 nucleotides read TGCGCCAGCAGCCCACCAGCCGGGACAGGGGACTACGAGCAGTACTTC. This encodes CASSPPAGTGDYEQYF.

The chain couples TRBV11-1 to TRBJ2-1, with 11 bases matching TRBD2. Per germline, CDR1 SGHAT and CDR2 FQDESV (reference sequence). The CDR3 contains 16 residues. Trimming removed 1 base from V and 9 bases from J; junction bases left unmatched: 8. The CDR3 is CASSLVAGGPLGEQFF. As DNA, the CDR3 is TGTGCCAGCAGCTTAGTAGCGGGAGGGCCATTGGGTGAGCAGTTCTTC.